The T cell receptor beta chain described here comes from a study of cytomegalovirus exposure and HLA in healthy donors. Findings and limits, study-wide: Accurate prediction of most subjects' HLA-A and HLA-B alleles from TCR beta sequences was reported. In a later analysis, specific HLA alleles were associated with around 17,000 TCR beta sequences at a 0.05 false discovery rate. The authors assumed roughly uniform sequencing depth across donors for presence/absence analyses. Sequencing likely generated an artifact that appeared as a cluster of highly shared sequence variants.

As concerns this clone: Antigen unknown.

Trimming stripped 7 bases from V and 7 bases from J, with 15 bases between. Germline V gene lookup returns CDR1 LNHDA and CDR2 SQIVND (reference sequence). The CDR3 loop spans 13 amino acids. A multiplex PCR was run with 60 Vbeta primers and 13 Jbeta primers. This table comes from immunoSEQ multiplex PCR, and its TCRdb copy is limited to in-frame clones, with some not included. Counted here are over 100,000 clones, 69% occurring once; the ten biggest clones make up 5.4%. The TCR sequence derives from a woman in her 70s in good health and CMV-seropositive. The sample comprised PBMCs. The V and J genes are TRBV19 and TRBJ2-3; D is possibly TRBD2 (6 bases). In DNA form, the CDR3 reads TGTGCCAGTAATTCCGGGACTCCTTATACGCAGTATTTT. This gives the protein CASNSGTPYTQYF.